This T cell receptor (beta chain) was obtained from a study of cytomegalovirus exposure and HLA in healthy donors. Losses at the gene ends were 1 base for V and 1 base for J; bases not matched to a gene: 6. Looked up from germline, CDR1 is MGHRA and CDR2 is YSYEKL. The CDR3 covers 16 residues. Regarding this clone: The antigen is unknown.

Some clones are missing from TCRdb's copy, which holds only in-frame ones; the method was immunoSEQ multiplex PCR. The sample lists roughly 330,000 clones, about nine tenths seen once, with approximately 1.1% in the top ten. Study outcomes and limitations: One later analysis, an examination of the 90 to 150 validation repertoires, found that first-cohort TCR clusters tended to co-occur in them. In vitro confirmation showed a few CMV-associated chains to be CMV antigen specific.

Separate from the approximately 700-subject first cohort was the approximately 120-subject validation cohort, to which the donors belonged. The V and J genes are TRBV4-1 and TRBJ2-7; TRBD2 agrees at 8 bases. The receptor's source is a woman younger than 45 in good health and CMV-seropositive. The sequenced sample was PBMCs. In DNA, the CDR3 is TGCGCCAGCAGCCAAGTATCGGGAGGGCCGTCCTACGAGCAGTACTTC. Residues: CASSQVSGGPSYEQYF.